Following are 27 T cell receptor beta chains from one sample sequenced in a study of cytomegalovirus exposure and HLA in healthy donors. The primer mix had 60 Vbeta and 13 Jbeta primers. Sequencing used immunoSEQ multiplex PCR; TCRdb keeps in-frame clones, though not all of them. Altogether about 62,000 clones are present, around 87% being singletons, with the ten largest covering more than 1.4%. The sequencing sample was made of PBMCs. These receptors were taken from a man between 18 and 29 years old in good health and CMV-seronegative.

V and J are TRBV6-5 and TRBJ1-2, with no clear D. Trimming removed 6 bases at V and 7 bases at J, with 15 bases between. The CDR3 has 13 residues. Germline V CDR1 and CDR2: MNHEY, SVGAGI. The CDR3 coding sequence is TGTGCCAGCAGACCCCACGACGGGTTTGGCTACACCTTC. Protein sequence: CASRPHDGFGYTF.

This chain joins TRBV2 and TRBJ2-6, with 7 bases lining up with TRBD2. The junction had 2 bases not matched to a gene; V was cut back by 3 bases and J by 0 bases. Germline-derived CDR1 and CDR2 are SNHLY and FYNNEI. This CDR3 contains 16 residues. The CDR3 DNA reads TGTGCCAGCAGTGAGTGGGGGGGCTCTGGGGCCAACGTCCTGACTTTC. It codes for CASSEWGGSGANVLTF.

V usage is TRBV5-8 and J usage is TRBJ2-5, with 7 positions matching TRBD1. The CDR3 contains 13 residues. The V gene's germline CDR1 is SGHTS and CDR2 YDEGEE. V gave up 3 bases and J gave up 5 bases; unmatched junction bases: 4. The CDR3 is CASSSQGSETQYF. CDR3 DNA sequence: TGTGCCAGCAGCTCACAGGGGAGTGAGACCCAGTACTTC. Complete variable domain (other parts from reference TRBV5-8 and TRBJ2-5): EAGVTQSPTHLIKTRGQQATLRCSPISGHTSVYWYQQALGLGLQFLLWYDEGEERNRGNFPPRFSGRQFPNYSSELNVNALELEDSALYLCASSSQGSETQYFGPGTRLLVL.

The chain has TRBV7-8 and TRBJ2-7; 10 bases agree with TRBD1. The length of the CDR3 is 15 residues. Losses at the gene ends were 3 bases for V and 5 bases for J; bases not matched to a gene: 7. The germline CDR1 and CDR2 sequences are SGHVS and FQNEAQ. The CDR3 DNA reads as TGTGCCAGCAGCTTTCGGACAGGGGGGGTTCACGAGCAGTACTTC. Amino acids: CASSFRTGGVHEQYF.

The V gene is TRBV28, the J gene TRBJ1-1; D gene ambiguous. Between the trimmed V and J ends, which lost 5 bases and 3 bases, there was a span of 16 bases. The CDR3 length is 15 residues. CDR1 MDHEN and CDR2 SYDVKM come from the germline V gene. CDR3 coding DNA: TGTGCCAGCAGTCCCCAGGAGGCTCGGGACACTGAAGCTTTCTTT. Protein sequence: CASSPQEARDTEAFF.

This clone occurred a few times. The V call is TRBV28, the J call TRBJ2-3; 8 bases are shared with TRBD1. Germline values: CDR1 MDHEN, CDR2 SYDVKM. After removal of 4 bases from V and 2 bases from J, the junction contained 5 bases not matched to a gene. CDR3 length equals 15 residues. The chain's CDR3 is CASSWGQVPTDTQYF. DNA of the CDR3: TGTGCCAGCAGTTGGGGACAGGTCCCCACAGATACGCAGTATTTT. Looking up the rest from reference TRBV28 and TRBJ2-3 gives the full variable domain: DVKVTQSSRYLVKRTGEKVFLECVQDMDHENMFWYRQDPGLGLRLIYFSYDVKMKEKGDIPEGYSVSREKKERFSLILESASTNQTSMYLCASSWGQVPTDTQYFGPGTRLTVL.

A remark on this clone: A read error may account for a junction end that differs from germline. The chain links TRBV7-9 to TRBJ1-6; 11 bases fit TRBD1. The V gene's germline CDR1 is SEHNR and CDR2 FQNEAQ (reference sequence). The CDR3 loop spans 17 amino acids. For the CDR3, the DNA is TGTGCCAGCAGCCCGCGGACAGGGGGCTCCGATAATTCACCCCTCCACTTT. Translation: CASSPRTGGSDNSPLHF.

The chain joins TRBV7-9 to TRBJ1-2, with D tentatively TRBD1 (5 bases). Trimming cost V 1 base and J 3 bases, with 12 bases left between them. The CDR3 has 15 residues. Looked up from germline, CDR1 is SEHNR and CDR2 is FQNEAQ (reference sequence). The CDR3 loop is CASSLVDLGDYGYTF. CDR3 bases: TGTGCCAGCAGCTTAGTTGATCTAGGGGACTATGGCTACACCTTC.

The chain recombines TRBV9 with TRBJ2-5; D call uncertain. The germline V gene has CDR1 SGDLS and CDR2 YYNGEE. The CDR3 consists of 13 residues. V dropped 8 bases and J dropped 5 bases, with 16 bases sitting between them. The CDR3 DNA sequence: TGTGCCAGTGCGCCCTCTTGGGCGGAGACCCAGTACTTC. Protein: CASAPSWAETQYF.

CDR3 nucleotide sequence: TGTGCCGCCAGGCGGACAGGAGACAATCAGCCCCAGCATTTT. Its protein product is CAARRTGDNQPQHF. V usage is TRBV6-5 and J usage is TRBJ1-5; 7 bases fit TRBD1. Trimming took 11 bases from V and 3 from J; bases not matched to a gene: 10. The V gene's germline CDR1 is MNHEY and CDR2 SVGAGI. The CDR3 length is 14 residues.

V is TRBV5-6 and J is TRBJ2-3, with unresolved D. The V gene's germline CDR1 is SGHDT and CDR2 YYEEEE. Deletions cut 2 bases from V and 5 bases from J, with 12 bases between. The length of the CDR3 is 14 residues. The CDR3 loop reads CASSFAGTRDTQYF. The CDR3 nucleotides read TGTGCCAGCAGCTTTGCAGGCACAAGAGATACGCAGTATTTT. The full variable domain, with the rest looked up from reference TRBV5-6 and TRBJ2-3, is DAGVTQSPTHLIKTRGQQVTLRCSPKSGHDTVSWYQQALGQGPQFIFQYYEEEERQRGNFPDRFSGHQFPNYSSELNVNALLLGDSALYLCASSFAGTRDTQYFGPGTRLTVL.

This clone was detected once. V usage is TRBV7-9 and J usage is TRBJ1-5; 9 bases align to TRBD1. Germline CDR1 reads SEHNR; CDR2 reads FQNEAQ (reference sequence). V lost 4 bases to trimming and J lost 5 bases; unmatched junction nucleotides: 6. This CDR3 has 15 residues. The CDR3 sequence: CASSWGTGTYQPQHF. In DNA, the CDR3 is TGTGCCAGCAGCTGGGGGACAGGGACTTATCAGCCCCAGCATTTT.

V usage is TRBV30 and J usage is TRBJ1-3, with 8 bases fitting TRBD1. Germline-derived CDR1 and CDR2 are GTSNPN and SVGIG (reference sequence). Trimming removed 2 bases from V and 2 bases from J; junction bases left unmatched: 8. The CDR3 is 16 amino acids. Here the CDR3 DNA reads TGTGCCTGGAGTCCATTAGACAGGGGCCCTGGAAACACCATATATTTT. Its translation: CAWSPLDRGPGNTIYF.

The rearrangement links TRBV6-5 to TRBJ1-2, with TRBD1 identical over 7 bases. This CDR3 is 13 amino acids long. The germline CDR1 and CDR2 sequences are MNHEY and SVGAGI. J lost 4 bases, V lost 6 bases, and 5 bases had no gene match. This chain's CDR3 is CASSRDSAYGYTF. The CDR3 DNA follows: TGTGCCAGCAGCCGGGACAGCGCCTATGGCTACACCTTC.

The chain uses TRBV29-1 and TRBJ2-7; D perhaps matches TRBD1 (5 bases). The CDR3 extends over 13 amino acids. Trimming took 1 base from V and 7 from J, leaving 14 bases between them. The germline V gene has CDR1 SQVTM and CDR2 ANQGSEA. The CDR3 nucleotides read TGCAGCGTTGAAGGCCAGGGCCAGGGTGAGCAGTACTTC. Protein sequence: CSVEGQGQGEQYF.

V and J are TRBV5-6 and TRBJ1-1; 9 bases fit TRBD1. The germline gives CDR1 SGHDT, CDR2 YYEEEE. J lost 4 bases, V lost 2 bases, and 3 bases had no gene match. The CDR3 runs 14 residues. For the CDR3, the DNA is TGTGCCAGCAGCTTCCGGGACAGGGCCACTGAAGCTTTCTTT. Its translation is CASSFRDRATEAFF.

V gene TRBV7-9 combines with J gene TRBJ1-2; D is possibly TRBD1 (6 bases). The germline gives CDR1 SEHNR, CDR2 FQNEAQ (reference sequence). The CDR3 runs 14 residues. Trimming shortened V by 4 bases and J by 6 bases, and 15 bases separated the two germline ends. The CDR3 DNA sequence: TGTGCCAGCAGCTCCTCTGAATGGACAGATGGCTACACCTTC. Translating gives CASSSSEWTDGYTF. The full variable domain, in which reference TRBV7-9 and TRBJ1-2 provide the parts outside the CDR3, is DTGVSQNPRHKITKRGQNVTFRCDPISEHNRLYWYRQTLGQGPEFLTYFQNEAQLEKSRLLSDRFSAERPKGSFSTLEIQRTEQGDSAMYLCASSSSEWTDGYTFGSGTRLTVV.

CDR3 coding DNA: TGTGCCAGCAGCCAAGAGACGGAGGGGCCTGAAGCTTTCTTT. It specifies CASSQETEGPEAFF. The chain couples TRBV4-2 to TRBJ1-1; the D gene is possibly TRBD1 (5 bases). The germline V gene has CDR1 LGHNA and CDR2 YNFKEQ. The CDR3 consists of 14 residues. Trimming stripped 0 bases from V and 6 bases from J, with 11 bases between.

This rearrangement joins TRBV15 to TRBJ1-1; weak D call: TRBD1 (6 bases). This CDR3 has 15 amino acids. In germline, CDR1 is LNHNV, CDR2 YYDKDF (reference sequence). The V and J ends lost 5 bases and 7 bases respectively, with 20 bases between them. This CDR3 reads CATSRTGAGVSEAFF. In DNA, the CDR3 is TGTGCCACCAGCCGTACCGGGGCAGGGGTGAGTGAAGCTTTCTTT.

This chain links TRBV2 with TRBJ1-2; D is possibly TRBD1 (5 bases). This CDR3 contains 13 residues. The germline V gene has CDR1 SNHLY and CDR2 FYNNEI. V lost 8 bases and J lost 4, with 14 bases in between. CDR3 loop: CASGRDGPYGYTF. In nucleotides, the CDR3 is TGTGCCAGCGGGAGGGACGGCCCCTATGGCTACACCTTC.

This rearrangement joins TRBV27 to TRBJ2-6, with TRBD1 as a possible D gene (5 bases). Trimming removed 3 bases at V and 4 bases at J, with 7 bases between. Per germline, CDR1 MNHEY and CDR2 SMNVEV (reference sequence). The CDR3 extends over 14 amino acids. The CDR3 protein is CASSFSGGANVLTF. CDR3 bases: TGTGCCAGCAGTTTTTCAGGGGGGGCCAACGTCCTGACTTTC.

The V call is TRBV7-9, the J call TRBJ2-2, with D uncertain. The length of the CDR3 is 17 residues. Germline assignment: CDR1 SEHNR and CDR2 FQNEAQ (reference sequence). The V gene lost 5 bases and the J gene lost 0 bases, with 16 bases spanning the gap. This CDR3 is CASSARPEVSNTGELFF. Written as DNA, the CDR3 is TGTGCCAGCAGCGCTCGACCTGAGGTTTCGAACACCGGGGAGCTGTTTTTT.

The chain uses TRBV5-1 and TRBJ2-5; 10 bases are a match to TRBD2. In germline, CDR1 is SGHRS, CDR2 YFSETQ. V shed 4 bases, J shed 4 bases, and the junction held 7 bases outside the gene matches. The CDR3 extends over 15 amino acids. The CDR3 DNA follows: TGCGCCAGCAGCGAAAAAGCGGGGGGGGCAGAGACCCAGTACTTC. It codes for CASSEKAGGAETQYF.

The genes are TRBV30 and TRBJ1-5, with D possibly matching TRBD1 (6 bases). CDR1 GTSNPN and CDR2 SVGIG come from the germline V gene (reference sequence). The CDR3 is 14 residues long. Trimming removed 3 bases at V and 5 bases at J, with 14 bases between. CDR3 sequence: CAWSQRQDHQPQHF. CDR3 nucleotides: TGTGCCTGGAGCCAAAGACAGGACCATCAGCCCCAGCATTTT. Complete variable domain (other parts from reference TRBV30 and TRBJ1-5): SQTIHQWPATLVQPVGSPLSLECTVEGTSNPNLYWYRQAAGRGLQLLFYSVGIGQISSEVPQNLSASRPQDRQFILSSKKLLLSDSGFYLCAWSQRQDHQPQHFGDGTRLSIL.

The J gene is TRBJ2-7, the V gene TRBV15; TRBD2 aligns across 11 bases. Germline trimming cut 1 base from V and 6 bases from J; bases unmatched to any gene: 5. CDR1 is LNHNV and CDR2 is YYDKDF in the germline V gene (reference sequence). This CDR3 has 15 amino acids. CDR3 DNA: TGTGCCACCAGCAGAGGGAGGGGGACTAGCGGCGAGCAGTACTTC. Protein product: CATSRGRGTSGEQYF.

The V and J genes are TRBV7-3 and TRBJ2-1; maybe TRBD2 (6 bases). V dropped 5 bases and J dropped 10 bases, with 18 bases sitting between them. The CDR3 runs 14 residues. Germline V gene sequence: CDR1 SGHTA, CDR2 FQGTGA. CDR3 loop: CASSPNRGEYEQFF. CDR3 bases: TGTGCCAGCAGCCCAAACCGCGGGGAATACGAGCAGTTCTTC.

The chain uses TRBV6-4 and TRBJ1-1; D uncertain. Trimming cost V 6 bases and J 2 bases, with 10 bases left between them. Germline V gene lookup returns CDR1 MRHNA and CDR2 SNTAGT. The CDR3 is 13 residues long. This CDR3 is CASSDGPNTEAFF. CDR3 nucleotide sequence: TGTGCCAGCAGCGATGGCCCTAACACTGAAGCTTTCTTT.